The rows below give T cell receptor beta chains drawn from one sample of a study of breast tumors, draining lymph nodes, adjacent tissues. TCRdb reanalysed the multiplex PCR reads using MiXCR and keeps one entry per CDR3 protein. The sample includes under 250,000 distinct CDR3 sequences, roughly 32% of them seen just once. The sample taken for sequencing was axillary lymph node tissue. Receptors originate from a female donor with breast cancer. Some clones in this sample may be carry-over from other donors' samples. Both conserved end residues are part of each CDR3. The D gene is left open where the match is weak. Some rows mark clone size as missing; the rest say once, few, many or name a class of expanded clone.

d_call: TRBD2; j_call: TRBJ2-7; cdr3_length: 15; clone_size: many; v_call: TRBV7-8; cdr3_aa: CASSLLAGGPHEQYF; cdr3_nt: TGTGCCAGCAGCCTACTAGCGGGAGGGCCTCACGAGCAGTACTTC
d_call: NA; j_call: TRBJ1-5; cdr3_length: 15; clone_size: many; v_call: TRBV2; cdr3_aa: CASSGGRGEGQPQHF; cdr3_nt: TGTGCCAGCAGTGGGGGCAGGGGCGAGGGTCAGCCCCAGCATTTT
d_call: NA; j_call: TRBJ2-2; cdr3_length: 15; clone_size: many; v_call: TRBV5-1; cdr3_aa: CASSLAGTQTGELFF; cdr3_nt: TGCGCCAGCAGCTTGGCCGGGACGCAGACCGGGGAGCTGTTTTTT
d_call: NA; j_call: TRBJ2-2; cdr3_length: 15; clone_size: many; v_call: TRBV6-5; cdr3_aa: CASSPIERQGGELFF; cdr3_nt: TGTGCCAGCAGTCCCATAGAAAGGCAGGGCGGGGAGCTGTTTTTT
d_call: NA; j_call: TRBJ2-1; cdr3_length: 16; clone_size: NA; v_call: TRBV29-1; cdr3_aa: CSVEDPALSSYNEQFF; cdr3_nt: TGCAGCGTTGAAGATCCGGCCTTGAGCTCCTACAATGAGCAGTTCTTC
d_call: TRBD1; j_call: TRBJ1-1; cdr3_length: 13; clone_size: once; v_call: TRBV6-4; cdr3_aa: CASRQGMNTEAFF; cdr3_nt: TGTGCCAGCAGACAGGGGATGAACACTGAAGCTTTCTTT
d_call: NA; j_call: TRBJ2-2; cdr3_length: 13; clone_size: many; v_call: TRBV29-1; cdr3_aa: CSVEARVTGELFF; cdr3_nt: TGCAGCGTTGAGGCCAGGGTCACCGGGGAGCTGTTTTTT
d_call: NA; j_call: TRBJ2-7; cdr3_length: 11; clone_size: many; v_call: TRBV10-3; cdr3_aa: CAISESGEQYF; cdr3_nt: TGTGCCATCAGTGAGTCTGGCGAGCAGTACTTC
d_call: NA; j_call: TRBJ1-2; cdr3_length: 13; clone_size: many; v_call: TRBV7-9; cdr3_aa: CASSLRDGYGYTF; cdr3_nt: TGTGCCAGCAGCCTCCGGGACGGCTATGGCTACACCTTC
d_call: TRBD1; j_call: TRBJ1-4; cdr3_length: 15; clone_size: NA; v_call: TRBV20-1; cdr3_aa: CGARDKDRSVGELFF; cdr3_nt: TGCGGTGCTAGAGACAAGGACAGGTCGGTTGGAGAACTGTTTTTT
d_call: TRBD2; j_call: TRBJ2-7; cdr3_length: 14; clone_size: many; v_call: TRBV5-1; cdr3_aa: CASKIGLAGDEQYF; cdr3_nt: TGCGCCAGCAAAATCGGACTAGCGGGAGATGAGCAGTACTTC
d_call: TRBD1; j_call: TRBJ1-5; cdr3_length: 16; clone_size: NA; v_call: TRBV29-1; cdr3_aa: CSARRLGTGGNQPQHF; cdr3_nt: TGCAGTGCTAGGAGACTAGGGACAGGGGGCAATCAGCCCCAGCATTTT
d_call: NA; j_call: TRBJ1-1; cdr3_length: 13; clone_size: NA; v_call: TRBV19; cdr3_aa: CASSPGGNTEAFF; cdr3_nt: TGTGCCAGTAGTCCGGGAGGGAACACTGAAGCTTTCTTT
d_call: TRBD1; j_call: TRBJ1-2; cdr3_length: 16; clone_size: many; v_call: TRBV7-2; cdr3_aa: CASSLRRTGVTYGYTF; cdr3_nt: TGTGCCAGCAGCTTAAGGCGGACAGGGGTTACCTATGGCTACACCTTC
d_call: NA; j_call: TRBJ1-4; cdr3_length: 14; clone_size: NA; v_call: TRBV5-1; cdr3_aa: CASSLRSTNEKLFF; cdr3_nt: TGCGCCAGCAGCTTGAGGTCGACTAATGAAAAACTGTTTTTT
d_call: TRBD2; j_call: TRBJ2-5; cdr3_length: 16; clone_size: many; v_call: TRBV18; cdr3_aa: CASSPRQAGGGETQYF; cdr3_nt: TGTGCCAGCTCACCACGGCAAGCGGGAGGAGGAGAGACCCAGTACTTC
d_call: TRBD2; j_call: TRBJ2-7; cdr3_length: 16; clone_size: once; v_call: TRBV2; cdr3_aa: CASCPGTSGSTAEQYF; cdr3_nt: TGTGCCAGCTGCCCCGGGACTAGCGGGAGTACGGCGGAGCAGTACTTC
d_call: NA; j_call: TRBJ2-1; cdr3_length: 13; clone_size: many; v_call: TRBV9; cdr3_aa: CASSVGWGNEQFF; cdr3_nt: TGTGCCAGCAGCGTAGGTTGGGGAAATGAGCAGTTCTTC
d_call: TRBD2; j_call: TRBJ2-2; cdr3_length: 14; clone_size: many; v_call: TRBV19; cdr3_aa: CASKKREVAGELFF; cdr3_nt: TGTGCCAGTAAAAAACGGGAGGTAGCCGGGGAGCTGTTTTTT
d_call: NA; j_call: TRBJ1-6; cdr3_length: 13; clone_size: NA; v_call: TRBV20-1; cdr3_aa: CSARDLEGNPLHF; cdr3_nt: TGCAGTGCTAGAGATCTGGAGGGCAACCCCCTCCACTTT
d_call: TRBD1; j_call: TRBJ1-2; cdr3_length: 16; clone_size: many; v_call: TRBV18; cdr3_aa: CASSQDREIGNYGYTF; cdr3_nt: TGTGCCAGCTCACAGGACAGGGAGATTGGGAACTATGGCTACACCTTC
d_call: NA; j_call: TRBJ1-5; cdr3_length: 12; clone_size: many; v_call: TRBV19; cdr3_aa: CASSIRNQPQHF; cdr3_nt: TGTGCCAGTAGTATCAGAAATCAGCCCCAGCATTTT
d_call: NA; j_call: TRBJ2-7; cdr3_length: 15; clone_size: many; v_call: TRBV6-6; cdr3_aa: CASSHPLGGSYEQYF; cdr3_nt: TGTGCCAGCAGCCACCCCCTTGGGGGGTCCTACGAGCAGTACTTC